The entry below describes one T cell receptor beta chain. This sample was included in a study of blood T cell repertoires in COVID-19. About the study: Sites across the United States, Italy and Spain contributed samples from acute and convalescent COVID-19.

The CDR3 totals 14 residues. Germline CDR1 SEHNR, CDR2 FQNEAQ (reference sequence). V gave up 4 bases and J gave up 4 bases; unmatched junction bases: 5. In the original processing: Estimation of nucleated cell counts was performed using reference gene primer amplification. Clones were read by immunoSEQ multiplex PCR, and TCRdb kept only the in-frame ones, dropping some. The DNA gave D and trimming, while V, J and clone size come from that table. The sample gives about 200,000 clones, around 94% of which show up once; 0.6% to 0.8% is in the top ten. Seattle-derived patients entered the study during active infection and were followed longitudinally.

The source is a man aged 30 to 39 with COVID-19, enrolled during active disease. The chain employs TRBV7-9 and TRBJ1-1; 8 bases agree with TRBD1. Input material: peripheral blood. CDR3 amino acids: CASSYQGARTEAFF. In DNA, the CDR3 is TGTGCCAGCAGCTACCAGGGGGCCCGCACTGAAGCTTTCTTT.